Detailed here is one TCR beta chain. Its cognate antigen is unknown. The data belong to a study of shared clonotypes between healthy human individuals. Findings and caveats of the study: The study found lower generation probabilities in non-shared clonotypes than in those shared by all four donors.

Every donor, a Caucasian adult, lived in Nashville, Tennessee. CD4+ cells underwent separation, giving CD45RA+ naive and CD45RA-negative memory subsets. CDR3 length: 14 residues. Germline assignment: CDR1 SGHRS and CDR2 YFSETQ. V gave up 3 bases and J gave up 6 bases; unmatched junction bases: 9. Authors' processing steps: Junction-only sequences without quality scores were provided by ImmunoSEQ, so filtering was different. Method: immunoSEQ multiplex PCR; TCRdb's copy keeps in-frame clones and lacks some. The V and J calls and clone size are taken from that table; D and trimming were inferred from the DNA. The table lists some 2,100,000 clones, approximately 96% of them singletons.

This receptor was taken from a man younger than 30 in good health. The sample was naive CD4+ T cells sorted from blood. As for subset: CD45RA+ positively selected. V gene TRBV5-1 combines with J gene TRBJ2-7; 7 bases match TRBD2. The CDR3 protein is CASSSRGGGAEQYF. Written as DNA, the CDR3 is TGCGCCAGCAGCTCGCGCGGGGGAGGGGCCGAGCAGTACTTC. Looking up the rest from reference TRBV5-1 and TRBJ2-7 gives the full variable domain: KAGVTQTPRYLIKTRGQQVTLSCSPISGHRSVSWYQQTPGQGLQFLFEYFSETQRNKGNFPGRFSGRQFSNSRSEMNVSTLELGDSALYLCASSSRGGGAEQYFGPGTRLTVT.